The entry that follows covers one TCR beta chain sequence. As yet, its antigen is unknown. The data stem from a study of T cell responses to AZD1222 COVID-19 vaccine. The CDR3 is 17 amino acids. Germline V gene data show CDR1 as LGHNA and CDR2 as YSLEER. The ends were cut back, 0 bases at V and 5 bases at J, with 20 bases in the middle. TCRdb keeps only in-frame clones here, not all; method: immunoSEQ multiplex PCR. The sample records around 75,000 clones, around 84% being singletons. Study results and caveats: Baseline serology detected seropositivity in only six or seven AZD1222 recipients.

The sequence derives from an adult in good health. Source: peripheral blood, taken on day 0 of AZD1222 vaccination. The chain employs TRBV4-3 and TRBJ2-7; possibly TRBD2 for D (7 bases). CDR3 amino acids: CASSQDGRGGAGNEQYF. The DNA of the CDR3 is TGCGCCAGCAGCCAAGATGGGAGAGGGGGGGCCGGGAACGAGCAGTACTTC.